The clone carrying this T cell receptor (beta chain) has more than one count but fewer than ten. Patients were aged 18 to 65, had disease duration under 2 months, and had newly diagnosed hyperthyroidism. The data belong to a study of T cells in Graves' hyperthyroidism and ophthalmopathy. Amplified TCR beta CDR3 regions came from RNA transcripts. The TCR CDR3 first-round RT-PCR relied on the HTBI primer set. Using its own MiXCR run on the multiplex PCR reads, TCRdb lists one record per CDR3 protein. The table lists 750,000 to 900,000 distinct CDR3 sequences, roughly 40% of them singletons. The CDR3 has 16 residues. Germline V gives CDR1 SGHTA, CDR2 FQGNSA. Trimming left V 4 bases short and J 2 bases short, with 18 bases between.

The source of this sequence is a young man with Graves' hyperthyroidism. Sequenced input: blood. The chain joins TRBV7-2 to TRBJ2-7; no clear D gene. CDR3 coding DNA: TGTGCCAGCAGCTCCCTACTCACTGGGGTCACCTACGAGCAGTACTTC. Protein sequence: CASSSLLTGVTYEQYF.